The 31 T cell receptor beta chains reported below all come from one sample, sequenced in a study of molecular identifiers for immune sequencing clone quantification. From the PCR reads, TCRdb called clonotypes with MiXCR, one entry per CDR3 protein. The sample consists of some 580,000 distinct CDR3 sequences, approximately 24% of them appearing once. The sequenced sample was naive CD8+ T cells from blood, with Jurkat cell RNA spiked in. The subset denotes: FACS-sorted CD8+CD4-CCR7+CD45RA+ naive T cells. The receptors originated from a human donor in good health. Some libraries in this study had Jurkat cell RNA spiked in.

Only a few counts were recorded for this clonotype. The V call is TRBV11-3, the J call TRBJ2-5, with D unresolved. The V end was cut by 11 bases, the J end by 1 base, with 17 bases between. Germline V gene lookup returns CDR1 SGHNT and CDR2 YENEEA. The CDR3 runs to 14 residues. The CDR3 DNA reads TGTGCCCGACTCCCACCAAGGGTCCAAGAGACCCAGTACTTC. Encoded protein: CARLPPRVQETQYF. The full variable domain, completed using reference TRBV11-3 and TRBJ2-5, is EAGVVQSPRYKIIEKKQPVAFWCNPISGHNTLYWYLQNLGQGPELLIRYENEEAVDDSQLPKDRFSAERLKGVDSTLKIQPAELGDSAVYLCARLPPRVQETQYFGPGTRLLVL.

Many counts were recorded for this clonotype. This chain uses TRBV13 with TRBJ1-1; tentatively, D is TRBD1 (6 bases). CDR1 and CDR2 from the germline V gene are PRHDT and FYEKMQ (reference sequence). V lost 0 bases, J lost 7 bases, and 12 bases lay in between. The CDR3 is made up of 14 amino acids. The CDR3 DNA is TGTGCCAGCAGCTTAGGCACAGGGCTCGGTGAAGCTTTCTTT. Amino acid sequence: CASSLGTGLGEAFF.

This clonotype occurred many times. The DNA for the CDR3 is TGTGCCATCAGTGACAACGCCGGCGGATACGAGCAGTACTTC. This translates into CAISDNAGGYEQYF. J is TRBJ2-7 and V is TRBV10-3; D is unclear. CDR3 length: 14 residues. Germline V lookup: CDR1 ENHRY, CDR2 SYGVKD. Trimming removed 3 bases at V and 4 bases at J, with 13 bases between.

As concerns this clonotype: A much larger clone differs by one base, so this may be a read error. V usage is TRBV11-2 and J usage is TRBJ2-1; D remains unclear. Trimming shortened V by 3 bases and J by 7 bases, and 10 bases separated the two germline ends. This CDR3 region has 13 residues. The germline V gene has CDR1 SGHAT and CDR2 FQNNGV. CDR3 nucleotides: TGTGCCAGCAGCTTTTTCCCGAGGAATGAGCAGTTCTTC. Its protein is CASSFFPRNEQFF.

The gene calls are TRBV5-6 and TRBJ2-1; D possibly corresponds to TRBD1 (5 bases). The V and J ends lost 1 base and 0 bases respectively, with 11 bases between them. The CDR3 runs 16 residues. The germline V gene has CDR1 SGHDT and CDR2 YYEEEE. In DNA, the CDR3 is TGTGCCAGCAGCTTGTTTGCAGGGTTCTCCTACAATGAGCAGTTCTTC. Protein product: CASSLFAGFSYNEQFF.

This clonotype came up many times. The chain recombines TRBV29-1 with TRBJ1-1, with 9 bases fitting TRBD1. Losses at the gene ends were 5 bases for V and 6 bases for J; bases not matched to a gene: 13. Germline lookup yields CDR1 SQVTM and CDR2 ANQGSEA. The CDR3 covers 15 residues. CDR3 DNA sequence: TGCAGCGTTTTGGGACAGGGACGGGGTGTCCCTGAAGCTTTCTTT. As protein: CSVLGQGRGVPEAFF.

V and J are TRBV30 and TRBJ1-1, with 9 bases aligning to TRBD1. This CDR3 comprises 13 residues. Germline-derived CDR1 and CDR2 are GTSNPN and SVGIG (reference sequence). V shed 5 bases, J shed 7 bases, and the junction held 8 bases outside the gene matches. CDR3 protein: CAWQGQGRVEAFF. In DNA, the CDR3 is TGTGCCTGGCAAGGACAGGGGCGGGTTGAAGCTTTCTTT.

Regarding this clonotype: Just one base apart from a much larger clone, this may be a read error. J is TRBJ2-1 and V is TRBV7-2, with D perhaps matching TRBD2 (6 bases). There are 11 residues in the CDR3. Germline V lookup: CDR1 SGHTA, CDR2 FQGNSA. The CDR3 loop reads CASSLVAEQLF. CDR3 bases: TGTGCCAGCAGCTTAGTAGCGGAGCAGCTCTTC.

This clonotype has ten or more counts. The chain combines TRBV7-2 with TRBJ1-2; D is uncertain. This CDR3 has 15 amino acids. Germline loops: CDR1 SGHTA, CDR2 FQGNSA. The V end was cut by 5 bases, the J end by 3 bases, with 16 bases between. CDR3 in DNA: TGTGCCAGCAGCGAGGGAGCAGTCGTTTACTATGGCTACACCTTC. Amino acid sequence: CASSEGAVVYYGYTF. Drawing the rest from reference TRBV7-2 and TRBJ1-2, the complete variable domain is GAGVSQSPSNKVTEKGKDVELRCDPISGHTALYWYRQSLGQGLEFLIYFQGNSAPDKSGLPSDRFSAERTGGSVSTLTIQRTQQEDSAVYLCASSEGAVVYYGYTFGSGTRLTVV.

This CDR3 reads CATSDRDGAEAFF. The DNA for the CDR3 is TGTGCCACCAGTGATCGGGACGGCGCCGAAGCTTTCTTT. The rearrangement links TRBV24-1 to TRBJ1-1, with D maybe TRBD1 (5 bases). CDR3 length: 13 residues. From germline, CDR1 is KGHDR and CDR2 SFDVKD. V lost 3 bases, J lost 8 bases, and 12 bases lay in between.

This chain joins TRBV20-1 and TRBJ2-5, with D perhaps TRBD2 (5 bases). Germline V gene data show CDR1 as DFQATT and CDR2 as SNEGSKA (reference sequence). This CDR3 contains 12 residues. V was shortened by 5 bases and J by 1 base, with 8 bases between the two germline ends. CDR3 sequence: CSAGGPQETQYF. CDR3 in DNA: TGCAGTGCTGGAGGACCCCAAGAGACCCAGTACTTC.

The chain recombines TRBV19 with TRBJ2-2; D is undetermined. The germline V gene encodes CDR1 LNHDA and CDR2 SQIVND (reference sequence). V lost 8 bases, J lost 0 bases, and 13 bases lay in between. The CDR3 consists of 15 residues. In DNA, the CDR3 is TGTGCCAGTTGGACCTTGACGGCGAACACCGGGGAGCTGTTTTTT. Protein product: CASWTLTANTGELFF.

This clonotype appeared a few times. The V and J genes are TRBV12-3 or TRBV12-4 and TRBJ1-4, with a tentative D call TRBD1 (6 bases). V gave up 6 bases and J gave up 0 bases, with 17 bases separating them. The CDR3 consists of 17 residues. The DNA for the CDR3 is TGTGCCAGCAGCGAACAGGGAATCATTGCAACTAATGAAAAACTGTTTTTT. Translated: CASSEQGIIATNEKLFF.

The V gene is TRBV20-1, the J gene TRBJ2-7; 7 bases line up with TRBD2. The length of the CDR3 is 14 residues. In germline, CDR1 is DFQATT, CDR2 SNEGSKA (reference sequence). V gave up 5 bases and J gave up 0 bases; unmatched junction bases: 7. The CDR3 DNA follows: TGCAGTGCTGGACTAGAGGATAGCTCCTACGAGCAGTACTTC. It specifies CSAGLEDSSYEQYF.

This clonotype was seen just once. A much larger clone lies one base from this, so it may be a read error. This likely comes from a read error, as the CDR3 has no conserved phenylalanine or tryptophan at its end. Here the CDR3 DNA reads TGTGCCAGCAGTGCGGCGACAGGGTCAGGCAATCAGCCCCAGCATCTT. This gives the protein CASSAATGSGNQPQHL. This chain uses TRBV6-5 with TRBJ1-5, with 7 bases matching TRBD1. The V gene's germline CDR1 is MNHEY and CDR2 SVGAGI. The V and J ends lost 5 bases and 2 bases, in that order; junction bases with no gene match: 9. The CDR3 sequence is 16 residues long.

The J gene is TRBJ1-1, the V gene TRBV27, with no clear D. This CDR3 region has 14 residues. The germline CDR1 and CDR2 sequences are MNHEY and SMNVEV (reference sequence). Between the trimmed V and J ends, which lost 3 bases and 4 bases, there was a span of 12 bases. This chain's CDR3 is CASSLLGYSTEAFF. For the CDR3, the DNA is TGTGCCAGCAGTTTGCTGGGATACTCCACTGAAGCTTTCTTT.

This chain links TRBV9 with TRBJ1-2; D uncertain. This CDR3 has 17 residues. The V end was cut by 0 bases, the J end by 5 bases, with 20 bases between. Looked up from germline, CDR1 is SGDLS and CDR2 is YYNGEE. For the CDR3, the DNA is TGTGCCAGCAGCGTAGGGTCAGGTGTTGAGATGGATTATGGCTACACCTTC. This translates into CASSVGSGVEMDYGYTF.

This clonotype has a count of ten or more. The V call is TRBV29-1, the J call TRBJ1-2; D gene uncertain. This CDR3 has 14 residues. V was pared by 1 base and J by 1 base, with 10 bases between. Germline-derived CDR1 and CDR2 are SQVTM and ANQGSEA. CDR3 bases: TGCAGCGTTGAAGTGGCACAGTTTAACTATGGCTACACCTTC. Translation gives CSVEVAQFNYGYTF. Looking up the rest from reference TRBV29-1 and TRBJ1-2 gives the full variable domain: SAVISQKPSRDICQRGTSLTIQCQVDSQVTMMFWYRQQPGQSLTLIATANQGSEATYESGFVIDKFPISRPNLTFSTLTVSNMSPEDSSIYLCSVEVAQFNYGYTFGSGTRLTVV.

This clonotype was recorded a few times. This chain joins TRBV4-1 and TRBJ2-1; 8 bases match TRBD2. J lost 10 bases, V lost 3 bases, and 2 bases had no gene match. The CDR3 covers 12 residues. The germline V gene has CDR1 MGHRA and CDR2 YSYEKL. This CDR3 reads CASSHTSGEQFF. CDR3 sequence (DNA): TGCGCCAGCAGCCACACTAGCGGAGAGCAGTTCTTC.

This clonotype was seen at least ten times. The chain joins TRBV27 to TRBJ2-7; TRBD1 matches at 8 bases. Losses at the gene ends were 4 bases for V and 6 bases for J; bases not matched to a gene: 8. Germline V gives CDR1 MNHEY, CDR2 SMNVEV (reference sequence). CDR3 size: 14 residues. CDR3 bases: TGTGCCAGCAGTTCTGGACAGGGCCGGTTCGAGCAGTACTTC. As protein: CASSSGQGRFEQYF.

In its sample, this clonotype was seen many times. This chain uses TRBV29-1 with TRBJ2-2, with 9 nucleotides matching TRBD2. This CDR3 spans 15 amino acids. In germline, CDR1 is SQVTM, CDR2 ANQGSEA. Trimming removed 6 bases from V and 3 bases from J; junction bases left unmatched: 8. The CDR3 sequence is CSVLWREGHTGELFF. The CDR3 nucleotides read TGCAGCGTGCTTTGGCGGGAGGGCCACACCGGGGAGCTGTTTTTT.

This chain uses TRBV12-3 or TRBV12-4 with TRBJ1-3; D call uncertain. Trimming removed 6 bases at V and 10 bases at J, with 13 bases between. The length of the CDR3 is 12 residues. The CDR3 region is CASSPELETIYF. As DNA, the CDR3 is TGTGCCAGCAGCCCCGAATTGGAGACCATATATTTT.

This clonotype was counted many times. V usage is TRBV6-5 and J usage is TRBJ2-3; no clear D. Germline CDR1 reads MNHEY; CDR2 reads SVGAGI. The V and J ends lost 10 bases and 6 bases respectively, with 14 bases between them. The CDR3 has 12 amino acids. The CDR3 nucleotides read TGTGCCACCACGGCCCACCGGGATACGCAGTATTTT. The encoded protein is CATTAHRDTQYF.

In this sample, this clonotype turned up many times. The V and J genes are TRBV2 and TRBJ1-1; the match to TRBD1 covers 7 bases. With V trimmed by 10 bases and J by 3 bases, 2 bases remained unmatched. Germline V gene lookup returns CDR1 SNHLY and CDR2 FYNNEI. The CDR3 runs to 11 residues. CDR3 nucleotides: TGTGCCACAGGGACAGACACTGAAGCTTTCTTT. Translated, it gives CATGTDTEAFF.

Comments on this clonotype: Being one base from a much bigger clone, this may be a read error. This chain joins TRBV5-4 and TRBJ2-6, with D perhaps matching TRBD1 (5 bases). This CDR3 contains 14 residues. CDR1 is SGHNT, CDR2 YYREEE, per germline (reference sequence). CDR3 nucleotide sequence: TGTGCCAGCAAGGGTAGCTCTGGGGCCAACGTCCTGATTTTC. Translated, it gives CASKGSSGANVLIF.

The rearrangement uses TRBV7-9 and TRBJ2-3; 9 bases match TRBD1. The CDR3 is 15 residues long. The V segment lost 7 bases and the J segment 5 bases; nucleotides outside the gene matches: 10. Germline CDR1 SEHNR, CDR2 FQNEAQ (reference sequence). The CDR3 sequence is CASIDGDRAKDTQYF. CDR3 coding DNA: TGTGCCAGCATCGACGGGGACAGGGCCAAAGATACGCAGTATTTT. Together with reference TRBV7-9 and TRBJ2-3, the CDR3 gives the full variable domain: DTGVSQNPRHKITKRGQNVTFRCDPISEHNRLYWYRQTLGQGPEFLTYFQNEAQLEKSRLLSDRFSAERPKGSFSTLEIQRTEQGDSAMYLCASIDGDRAKDTQYFGPGTRLTVL.

The V gene is TRBV19, the J gene TRBJ1-5, with TRBD1 as a possible D gene (5 bases). The CDR3 length is 13 residues. V was pared by 3 bases and J by 9 bases, with 12 bases between. Germline CDR1 LNHDA, CDR2 SQIVND (reference sequence). The CDR3 DNA reads TGTGCCAGTAGTATGGGAGGGGTTCCGCCCCAGCATTTT. It is translated as CASSMGGVPPQHF.

A few counts support this clonotype. V is TRBV28 and J is TRBJ2-1; 8 bases match TRBD2. The germline V gene encodes CDR1 MDHEN and CDR2 SYDVKM. V gave up 6 bases and J gave up 13 bases; unmatched junction bases: 8. CDR3 length: 12 residues. This CDR3 reads CASSPHSGAQFF. CDR3 nucleotides: TGTGCCAGCAGCCCCCATAGCGGGGCCCAGTTCTTC. The full variable domain, completed using reference TRBV28 and TRBJ2-1, is DVKVTQSSRYLVKRTGEKVFLECVQDMDHENMFWYRQDPGLGLRLIYFSYDVKMKEKGDIPEGYSVSREKKERFSLILESASTNQTSMYLCASSPHSGAQFFGPGTRLTVL.

This clonotype has at least ten counts. The rearrangement uses TRBV20-1 and TRBJ1-5; D remains unclear. Germline CDR1 DFQATT, CDR2 SNEGSKA (reference sequence). This CDR3 region has 15 residues. Trimming removed 5 bases at V and 0 bases at J, with 14 bases between. The CDR3 sequence: CSAEGFPYSNQPQHF. CDR3 coding DNA: TGCAGTGCTGAGGGATTCCCTTATAGCAATCAGCCCCAGCATTTT.

This clonotype occurred many times. The chain combines TRBV6-6 with TRBJ1-5; 10 nucleotides agree with TRBD1. The CDR3 length is 18 residues. J lost 0 bases, V lost 2 bases, and 7 bases had no gene match. The V gene's germline CDR1 is MNHNY and CDR2 SVGAGI (reference sequence). CDR3 sequence reads: CASSYPDRGGYSNQPQHF. CDR3 bases: TGTGCCAGCAGTTACCCGGACAGGGGGGGATATAGCAATCAGCCCCAGCATTTT.

The genes are TRBV7-6 and TRBJ1-1; D is undetermined. V lost 1 base, J lost 5 bases, and 11 bases lay in between. The CDR3 extends over 14 amino acids. The germline gives CDR1 SGHVS, CDR2 FNYEAQ. The CDR3 DNA reads TGTGCCAGCAGCTTAGGGGGAGAAGGTACTGAAGCTTTCTTT. Translation gives CASSLGGEGTEAFF.